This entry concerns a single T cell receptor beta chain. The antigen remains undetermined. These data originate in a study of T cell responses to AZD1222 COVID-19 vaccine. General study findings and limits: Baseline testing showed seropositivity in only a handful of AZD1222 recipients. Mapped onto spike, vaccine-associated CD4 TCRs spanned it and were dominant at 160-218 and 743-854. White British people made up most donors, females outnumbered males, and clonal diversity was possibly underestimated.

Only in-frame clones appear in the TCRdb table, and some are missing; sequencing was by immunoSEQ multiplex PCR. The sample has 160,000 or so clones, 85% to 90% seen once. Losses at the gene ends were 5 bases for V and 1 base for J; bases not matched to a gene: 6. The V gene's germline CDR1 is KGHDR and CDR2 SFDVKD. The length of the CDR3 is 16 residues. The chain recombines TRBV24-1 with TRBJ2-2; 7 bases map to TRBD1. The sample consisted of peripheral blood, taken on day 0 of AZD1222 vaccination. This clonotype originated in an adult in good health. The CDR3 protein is CATSVKGAVNTGELFF. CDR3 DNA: TGTGCCACCAGTGTTAAGGGGGCAGTGAACACCGGGGAGCTGTTTTTT.